The rows below give T cell receptor beta chains drawn from one sample of a study of T cells after yellow fever vaccination. TCRdb reprocessed the 5' RACE reads via MiXCR and lists one record per CDR3 protein. The table lists fewer than 450,000 distinct CDR3 sequences, 7% to 9% of them singletons. The input for sequencing was PBMCs, taken around 45 days after the first yellow fever vaccination. The receptors shown here come from a young man who received the YFV17D yellow fever vaccine. Each CDR3 is given with its conserved first and last residue. Fields, in order: V gene, D gene, J gene, clone size, CDR3 DNA, CDR3 protein. D genes are given only for firm matches. Clone size appears in some rows only: once, few, many, or a class for an expanded clone.

TRBV6-1,-,TRBJ2-3,few,TGTGCCAGCAGGGTGGGGGGCGAAGATACGCAGTATTTT,CASRVGGEDTQYF
TRBV3-1,TRBD2,TRBJ2-1,-,TGTGCCAGCAGCCAAGTACTAGCGGCAGCCGATGAGCAGTTCTTC,CASSQVLAAADEQFF
TRBV27,-,TRBJ2-3,few,TGTGCCAGCAGTATTAGCGGTGCCGTGGGAGATACGCAGTATTTT,CASSISGAVGDTQYF
TRBV11-3,-,TRBJ1-1,-,TGTGCCAGCTATCAGCTGAACACTGAAGCTTTCTTT,CASYQLNTEAFF
TRBV2,-,TRBJ2-3,-,TGTGCCAGTGAAAAGGAGGGGGGGGGTTTGGCAGATACGCAGTATTTT,CASEKEGGGLADTQYF
TRBV20-1,-,TRBJ1-4,few,TGCAGTGCTAGTTCACAGGGCGGGACTAATGAAAAACTGTTTTTT,CSASSQGGTNEKLFF
TRBV23-1,-,TRBJ1-6,few,TGCGCCAGCACCAAAGGGGGAAGGGCAACACCCCTCCACTTT,CASTKGGRATPLHF
TRBV19,TRBD1,TRBJ2-1,-,TGTGCCAGTAGTAACTACAGGGGCAGTACCTACAATGAGCAGTTCTTC,CASSNYRGSTYNEQFF
TRBV11-2,-,TRBJ2-3,-,TGTGCCAGCTCTTATTCACAGATCATCAGCACAGATACGCAGTATTTT,CASSYSQIISTDTQYF
TRBV6-1,TRBD1,TRBJ2-7,few,TGTGCCAGCAGTCCCGGGACAGGGAGGTACGAGCAGTACTTC,CASSPGTGRYEQYF
TRBV7-9,-,TRBJ1-1,-,TGTGCCAGCAGCTGGTTAGGGGGGACTGAAGCTTTCTTT,CASSWLGGTEAFF
TRBV6-5,-,TRBJ1-6,-,TGTGCCAGCAGTTTAGGGCTGAGTAATTCACCCCTCCACTTT,CASSLGLSNSPLHF
TRBV15,TRBD1,TRBJ2-1,few,TGTGCCACCAGCCGGGACAGGGGGCTCTATGAGCAGTTCTTC,CATSRDRGLYEQFF
TRBV29-1,TRBD1,TRBJ2-7,-,TGCAGCGCTGGACAGGGGTCCTACGAGCGGTACTTC,CSAGQGSYERYF
TRBV5-1,-,TRBJ2-5,-,TGCGCCAGCAGCTTGGCCGGCAGGGCATCGGAGACCCAGTACTTC,CASSLAGRASETQYF
TRBV10-1,-,TRBJ2-2,-,TGCGCCAGCAGTGAGGTCTCGAGTACGAACACCGGGGAGCTGTTTTTT,CASSEVSSTNTGELFF
TRBV6-5,-,TRBJ1-1,-,TGTGCCAGCAGTCACAGGGAAGGCACTGAAGCTTTCTTT,CASSHREGTEAFF
TRBV4-1,TRBD1,TRBJ1-1,few,TGCGCCAGCAGCCAGCCGACTAGGGGGCTCGACACTGAAGCTTTCTTT,CASSQPTRGLDTEAFF
TRBV12-3/TRBV12-4,-,TRBJ2-6,few,TGTGCCAGCAGTAGGACAAGTCCTGGGGCCAACGTCCTGACTTTC,CASSRTSPGANVLTF
TRBV12-3/TRBV12-4,-,TRBJ2-2,few,TGTGCCAGCAGTCGTACTAGGTCGAACACCGGGGAGCTGTTTTTT,CASSRTRSNTGELFF
TRBV4-1,TRBD1,TRBJ2-5,few,TGCGCCAGCAGCCAAATAGGACAGGAAGAGACCCAGTACTTC,CASSQIGQEETQYF
TRBV5-4,-,TRBJ2-2,-,TGTGCCAGCAGCTTGGACAGGGCCCAAAACACCGGGGAGCTGTTTTTT,CASSLDRAQNTGELFF
TRBV6-5,-,TRBJ1-1,few,TGTGCCAGCAGTTACTCGATAGGCATGGTAGCTTTCTTT,CASSYSIGMVAFF
TRBV4-3,TRBD2,TRBJ2-2,few,TGCGCCAGCAGCCGCAAGACTATTGGGGGGGGCACCGGGGAGCTGTTTTTT,CASSRKTIGGGTGELFF
TRBV2,-,TRBJ2-3,-,TGTGCCAGCAAGGGGACCCCAAATCGTTGGGATACGCAGTATTTT,CASKGTPNRWDTQYF
TRBV18,TRBD1,TRBJ2-6,many,TGTGCCAGCTCACCTGACAGGGGTGGGGCCAACGTCCTGACTTTC,CASSPDRGGANVLTF
TRBV7-2,TRBD2,TRBJ2-5,-,TGTGCCAGCAGCTTCGGCCTAGCGGGGGGATGGGAGACCCAGTACTTC,CASSFGLAGGWETQYF
TRBV6-5,-,TRBJ2-7,few,TGTGCCAGCAGTTTCTCTCGAGTCCCCTCCTACGAGCAGTACTTC,CASSFSRVPSYEQYF
TRBV7-3,TRBD2,TRBJ2-3,-,TGTGCCAGCAGCACCGGACTAGCGGGGGGGCATGGAGATACGCAGTATTTT,CASSTGLAGGHGDTQYF
TRBV7-8,-,TRBJ1-2,-,TGTGCCAGCAGCCCCCCGGTCGATCTCAACTACACCTTC,CASSPPVDLNYTF
TRBV5-1,-,TRBJ2-7,-,TGCGCCAGCAGCCATCCCCCCCCCCACGACTACGAGCAGTACTTC,CASSHPPPHDYEQYF
TRBV9,-,TRBJ2-1,few,TGTGCCAGCAGCGTAGCGGGGTCTAAATACGATGAGCAGTTCTTC,CASSVAGSKYDEQFF
TRBV29-1,-,TRBJ2-2,-,TGCAGCGTTTTTATAGCCGGGGAGCTGTTTTTT,CSVFIAGELFF